The 5 T cell receptor beta chains presented below share a single source sample, sequenced in a study of cytomegalovirus exposure and HLA in healthy donors. TCRdb's copy holds only in-frame clones and misses some; the assay was immunoSEQ multiplex PCR. The table shows fewer than 90,000 clones, with around 96% occurring only once. Sequencing was done on a sample of PBMCs. The origin of the receptors is a man in his late teens or twenties in good health and CMV-seropositive.

V is TRBV10-1 and J is TRBJ2-1, with TRBD2 matching 9 bases. The germline CDR1 and CDR2 sequences are WNHNN and SYGVQD (reference sequence). There are 16 residues in the CDR3. The V and J ends lost 4 bases and 5 bases, in that order; junction bases with no gene match: 9. CDR3 coding DNA: TGCGCCAGCAGTGTTTTAGGGGCTAGCGGGAACAATGAGCAGTTCTTC. It yields the protein CASSVLGASGNNEQFF.

The chain carries TRBV9 and TRBJ2-3, with TRBD2 matching 14 bases. V was clipped by 3 bases and J by 4 bases; unmatched bases: 7. Germline V lookup: CDR1 SGDLS, CDR2 YYNGEE. The CDR3 runs to 17 residues. CDR3 residues: CASSGNTGLAGADTQYF. CDR3 nucleotides: TGTGCCAGCAGCGGCAACACGGGACTAGCGGGAGCAGATACGCAGTATTTT.

This clone was counted once. The chain recombines TRBV19 with TRBJ1-5; 8 nucleotides align to TRBD1. From germline, CDR1 is LNHDA and CDR2 SQIVND (reference sequence). Trimming took 3 bases from V and 5 from J; bases not matched to a gene: 3. This CDR3 has 14 residues. DNA for the CDR3: TGTGCCAGTAGTATTCAGACAGGGGATCAGCCCCAGCATTTT. Amino acid sequence: CASSIQTGDQPQHF.

The gene calls are TRBV25-1 and TRBJ1-1, with 7 bases matching TRBD1. Germline-derived CDR1 and CDR2 are MGHDK and SYGVNS. V trimming: 8 bases; J trimming: 8 bases; junction bases outside the gene matches: 8. This CDR3 has 12 amino acids. The CDR3 nucleotides read TGTGCCAGCGGCAGGGGGATCTTGGAAGCTTTCTTT. This encodes CASGRGILEAFF. Looking up the rest from reference TRBV25-1 and TRBJ1-1 gives the full variable domain: EADIYQTPRYLVIGTGKKITLECSQTMGHDKMYWYQQDPGMELHLIHYSYGVNSTEKGDLSSESTVSRIRTEHFPLTLESARPSHTSQYLCASGRGILEAFFGQGTRLTVV.

In its sample, this clone was seen once. V usage is TRBV30 and J usage is TRBJ1-5, with 7 bases lining up with TRBD1. The CDR3 runs 14 residues. Looked up from germline, CDR1 is GTSNPN and CDR2 is SVGIG (reference sequence). J gave up 3 bases and V 5 bases, and 7 bases lay outside the gene matches. CDR3 nucleotides: TGTGCCTGGCAAAGGAAGGGGGCCAATCAGCCCCAGCATTTT. This codes for CAWQRKGANQPQHF. Full variable domain (rest looked up from reference TRBV30 and TRBJ1-5): SQTIHQWPATLVQPVGSPLSLECTVEGTSNPNLYWYRQAAGRGLQLLFYSVGIGQISSEVPQNLSASRPQDRQFILSSKKLLLSDSGFYLCAWQRKGANQPQHFGDGTRLSIL.